This T cell receptor (beta chain) is drawn from a study of blood T cell repertoires in COVID-19. Study summary: Sites across the United States, Italy and Spain contributed samples from acute and convalescent COVID-19. T cells, B-cell-depleted T cells, or PBMCs supplied cDNA or gDNA.

Authors' methods: Reference gene primer amplification in the assay estimated nucleated cell counts. This table comes from immunoSEQ multiplex PCR, and its TCRdb copy is limited to in-frame clones, with some not included. That table furnishes V, J and clone size, whereas the DNA furnished D and trimming. The data contain approximately 72,000 clones, 86% of them singletons. The germline gives CDR1 LGHDT, CDR2 YNNKEL (reference sequence). The length of the CDR3 is 16 residues. Trimming removed 4 bases from V and 6 bases from J; junction bases left unmatched: 8. The specimen was peripheral blood. The source of this sequence is a woman between 55 and 75 years old with acute or convalescent COVID-19. The rearrangement links TRBV3-1 (or the pseudogene TRBV3-2) to TRBJ2-2; 10 bases are shared with TRBD1. The CDR3 DNA follows: TGTGCCAGCAGCCCCAGGGACAGGGGTCGGTCCGGGGAGCTGTTTTTT. Translating it yields CASSPRDRGRSGELFF.